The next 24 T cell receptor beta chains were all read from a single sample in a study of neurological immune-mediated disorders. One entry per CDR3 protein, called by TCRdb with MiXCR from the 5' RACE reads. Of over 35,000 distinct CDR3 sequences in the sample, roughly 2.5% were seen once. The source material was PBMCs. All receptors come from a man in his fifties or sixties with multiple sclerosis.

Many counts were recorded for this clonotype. The DNA of the CDR3 is TGTGCCAGCAGTGACAGGAGTAGCACTGAAGCTTTCTTT. It yields the protein CASSDRSSTEAFF. The chain carries TRBV27 and TRBJ1-1; a possible D gene is TRBD1 (6 bases). V was trimmed by 5 bases and J by 4 bases, leaving 11 bases between them. Germline CDR1 reads MNHEY; CDR2 reads SMNVEV (reference sequence). The CDR3 has 13 residues.

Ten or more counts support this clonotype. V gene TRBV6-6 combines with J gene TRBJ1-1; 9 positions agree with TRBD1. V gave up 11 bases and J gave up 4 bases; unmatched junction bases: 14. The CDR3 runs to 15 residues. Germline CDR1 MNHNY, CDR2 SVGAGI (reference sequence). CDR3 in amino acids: CAGQGSGRVSTEAFF. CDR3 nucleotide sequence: TGTGCCGGACAGGGGTCTGGTAGGGTGAGCACTGAAGCTTTCTTT.

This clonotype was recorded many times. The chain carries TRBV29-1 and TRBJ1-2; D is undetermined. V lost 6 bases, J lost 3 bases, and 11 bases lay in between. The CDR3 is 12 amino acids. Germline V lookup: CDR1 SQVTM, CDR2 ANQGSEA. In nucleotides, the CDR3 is TGCAGCGTGCCCGCGGGGTACTATGGCTACACCTTC. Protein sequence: CSVPAGYYGYTF.

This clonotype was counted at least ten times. The CDR3 sequence: CASSLQGTINQPQHF. Here the CDR3 DNA reads TGTGCCAGCAGCTTACAGGGGACCATCAATCAGCCCCAGCATTTT. The chain is built from TRBV7-8 and TRBJ1-5, with D maybe TRBD1 (6 bases). The CDR3 contains 15 residues. From germline, CDR1 is SGHVS and CDR2 FQNEAQ. V was cut by 2 bases and J by 3 bases, with 11 bases left in between.

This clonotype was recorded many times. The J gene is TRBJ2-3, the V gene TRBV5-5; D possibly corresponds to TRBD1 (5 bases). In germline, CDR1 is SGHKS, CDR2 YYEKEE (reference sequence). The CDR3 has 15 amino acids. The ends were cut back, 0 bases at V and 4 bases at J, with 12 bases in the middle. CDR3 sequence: CASSLAGRAPDTQYF. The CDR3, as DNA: TGTGCCAGCAGCTTGGCCGGCAGGGCCCCAGATACGCAGTATTTT.

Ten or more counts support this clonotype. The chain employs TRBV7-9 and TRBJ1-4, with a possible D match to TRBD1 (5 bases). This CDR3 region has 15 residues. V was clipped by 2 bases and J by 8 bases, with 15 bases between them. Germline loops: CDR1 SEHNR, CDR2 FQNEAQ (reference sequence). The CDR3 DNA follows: TGTGCCAGCAGCTTAACCACAGGAGGAGACGAAAAACTGTTTTTT. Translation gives CASSLTTGGDEKLFF.

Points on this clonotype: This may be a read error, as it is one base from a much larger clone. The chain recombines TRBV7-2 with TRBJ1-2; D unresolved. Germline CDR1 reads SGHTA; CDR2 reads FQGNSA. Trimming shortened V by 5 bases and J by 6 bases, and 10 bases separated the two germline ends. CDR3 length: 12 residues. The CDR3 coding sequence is TGTGCCAGCAGCCCGAAGATGAATGGCTACACCTTC. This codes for CASSPKMNGYTF. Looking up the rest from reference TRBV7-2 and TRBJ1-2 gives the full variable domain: GAGVSQSPSNKVTEKGKDVELRCDPISGHTALYWYRQSLGQGLEFLIYFQGNSAPDKSGLPSDRFSAERTGGSVSTLTIQRTQQEDSAVYLCASSPKMNGYTFGSGTRLTVV.

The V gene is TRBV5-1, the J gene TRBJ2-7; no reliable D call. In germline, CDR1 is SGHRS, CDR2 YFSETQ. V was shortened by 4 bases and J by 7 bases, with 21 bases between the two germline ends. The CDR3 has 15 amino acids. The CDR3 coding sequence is TGCGCCAGCAGCGTCCATTGGGAAAACCAAAGAGAGCAGTACTTC. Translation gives CASSVHWENQREQYF.

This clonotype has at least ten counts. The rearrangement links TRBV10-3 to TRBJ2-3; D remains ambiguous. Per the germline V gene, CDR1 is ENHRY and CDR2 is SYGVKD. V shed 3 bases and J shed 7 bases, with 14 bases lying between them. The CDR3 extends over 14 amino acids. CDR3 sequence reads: CAISDPGRINTQYF. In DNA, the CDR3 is TGTGCCATCAGTGACCCCGGAAGGATCAATACGCAGTATTTT.

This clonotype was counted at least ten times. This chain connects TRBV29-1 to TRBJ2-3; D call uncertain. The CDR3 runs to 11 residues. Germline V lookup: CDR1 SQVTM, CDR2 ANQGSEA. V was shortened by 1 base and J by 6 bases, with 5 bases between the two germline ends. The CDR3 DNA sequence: TGCAGCGTTGAAGTTGGTGATACGCAGTATTTT. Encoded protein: CSVEVGDTQYF.

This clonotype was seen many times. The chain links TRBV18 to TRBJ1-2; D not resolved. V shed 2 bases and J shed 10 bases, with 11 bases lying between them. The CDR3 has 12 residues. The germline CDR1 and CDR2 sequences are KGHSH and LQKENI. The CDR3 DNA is TGTGCCAGCTCACCAGAAGGGCAGGCCTACACCTTC. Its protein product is CASSPEGQAYTF.

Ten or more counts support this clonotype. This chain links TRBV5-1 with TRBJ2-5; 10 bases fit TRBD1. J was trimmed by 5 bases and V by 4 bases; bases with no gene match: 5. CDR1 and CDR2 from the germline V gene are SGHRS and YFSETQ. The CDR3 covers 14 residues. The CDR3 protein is CASSPGQGMETQYF. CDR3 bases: TGCGCCAGCAGCCCGGGACAGGGGATGGAGACCCAGTACTTC.

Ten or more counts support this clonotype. The CDR3, as DNA: TGTGCCAGCAGCTGGGGCCGTCCGGCTGGGGGAGATACGCAGTATTTT. Its translation is CASSWGRPAGGDTQYF. This rearrangement joins TRBV5-6 to TRBJ2-3; D is perhaps TRBD1 or TRBD2 (5 bases each). Germline CDR1 SGHDT, CDR2 YYEEEE. V was trimmed by 3 bases and J by 5 bases, leaving 19 bases between them. The CDR3 is 16 amino acids.

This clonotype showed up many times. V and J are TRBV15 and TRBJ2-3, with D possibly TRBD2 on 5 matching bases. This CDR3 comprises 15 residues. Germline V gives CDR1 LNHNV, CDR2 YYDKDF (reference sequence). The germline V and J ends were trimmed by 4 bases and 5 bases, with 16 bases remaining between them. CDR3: CATSTRLAAVDTQYF. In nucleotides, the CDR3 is TGTGCCACCAGCACCCGGCTAGCTGCCGTAGATACGCAGTATTTT.

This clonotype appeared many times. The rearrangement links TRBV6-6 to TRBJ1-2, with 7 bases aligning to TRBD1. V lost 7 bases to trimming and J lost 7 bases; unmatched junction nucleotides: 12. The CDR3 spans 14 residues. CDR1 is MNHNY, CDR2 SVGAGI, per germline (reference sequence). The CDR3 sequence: CASNRDSLDSGYTF. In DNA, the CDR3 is TGTGCCAGCAACCGGGACAGCCTAGACTCTGGCTACACCTTC.

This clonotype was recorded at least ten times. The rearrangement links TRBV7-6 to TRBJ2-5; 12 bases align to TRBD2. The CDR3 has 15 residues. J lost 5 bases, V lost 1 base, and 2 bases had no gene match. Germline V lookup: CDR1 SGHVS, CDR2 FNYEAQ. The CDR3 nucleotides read TGTGCCAGCAGCTTAGGGACTAGCGGGGTGGAGACCCAGTACTTC. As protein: CASSLGTSGVETQYF.

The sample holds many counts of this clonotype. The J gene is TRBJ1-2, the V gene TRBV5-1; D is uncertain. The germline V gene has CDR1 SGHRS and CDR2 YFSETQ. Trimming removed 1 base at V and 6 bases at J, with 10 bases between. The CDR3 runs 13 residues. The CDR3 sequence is CASSLTSPHGYTF. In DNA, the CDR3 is TGCGCCAGCAGCTTGACTTCTCCTCATGGCTACACCTTC.

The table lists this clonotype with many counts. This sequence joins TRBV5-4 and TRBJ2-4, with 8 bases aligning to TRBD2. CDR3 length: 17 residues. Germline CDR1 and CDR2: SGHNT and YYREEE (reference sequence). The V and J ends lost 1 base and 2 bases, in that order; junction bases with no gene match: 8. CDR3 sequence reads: CASSLSAGAGTKNIQYF. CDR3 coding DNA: TGTGCCAGCAGCTTGTCAGCGGGGGCCGGGACCAAAAACATTCAGTACTTC. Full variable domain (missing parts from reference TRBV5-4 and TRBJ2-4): ETGVTQSPTHLIKTRGQQVTLRCSSQSGHNTVSWYQQALGQGPQFIFQYYREEENGRGNFPPRFSGLQFPNYSSELNVNALELDDSALYLCASSLSAGAGTKNIQYFGAGTRLSVL.

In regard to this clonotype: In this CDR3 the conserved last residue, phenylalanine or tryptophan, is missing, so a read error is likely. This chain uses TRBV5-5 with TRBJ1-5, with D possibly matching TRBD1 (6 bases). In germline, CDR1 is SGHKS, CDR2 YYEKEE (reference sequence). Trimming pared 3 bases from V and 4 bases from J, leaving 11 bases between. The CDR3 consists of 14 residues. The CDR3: CASSSQRGNQPQHC. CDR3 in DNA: TGTGCCAGCAGCTCTCAGAGGGGGAATCAGCCCCAGCATTGT.

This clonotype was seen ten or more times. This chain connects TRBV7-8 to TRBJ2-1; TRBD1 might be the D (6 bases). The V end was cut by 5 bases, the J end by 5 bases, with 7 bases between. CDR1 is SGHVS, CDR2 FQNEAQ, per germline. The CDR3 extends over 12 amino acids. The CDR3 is CASSRTDNEQFF. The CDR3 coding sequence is TGTGCCAGCAGCCGGACAGACAATGAGCAGTTCTTC.

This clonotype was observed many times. CDR3 in amino acids: CASSEPGQGNQPQHF. The CDR3 nucleotides are TGTGCCAGCTCAGAACCGGGACAGGGAAACCAGCCCCAGCATTTT. The chain recombines TRBV18 with TRBJ1-5; TRBD1 agrees at 9 bases. J lost 7 bases, V lost 5 bases, and 9 bases had no gene match. Germline V lookup: CDR1 KGHSH, CDR2 LQKENI. The CDR3 extends over 15 amino acids.

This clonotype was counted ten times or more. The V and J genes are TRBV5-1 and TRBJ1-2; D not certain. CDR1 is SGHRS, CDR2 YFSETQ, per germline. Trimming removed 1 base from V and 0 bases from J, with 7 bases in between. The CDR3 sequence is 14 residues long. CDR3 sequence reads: CASSLSATNYGYTF. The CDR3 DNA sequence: TGCGCCAGCAGCTTGTCGGCAACTAACTATGGCTACACCTTC.

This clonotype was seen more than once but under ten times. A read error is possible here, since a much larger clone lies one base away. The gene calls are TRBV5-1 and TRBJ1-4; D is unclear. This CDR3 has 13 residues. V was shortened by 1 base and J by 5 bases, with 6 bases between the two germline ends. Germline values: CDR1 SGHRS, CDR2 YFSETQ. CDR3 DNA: TGCGCCAGCAGCTTGAGCAGCAATGAAAAACTGTTTTTT. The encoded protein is CASSLSSNEKLFF.

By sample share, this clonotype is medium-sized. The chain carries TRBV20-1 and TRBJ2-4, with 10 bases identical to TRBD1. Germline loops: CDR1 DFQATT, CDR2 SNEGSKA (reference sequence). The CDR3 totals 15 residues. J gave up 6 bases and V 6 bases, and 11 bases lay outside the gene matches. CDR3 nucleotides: TGCAGTGCAATGGGACAGGGGACGACCCTAAACATTCAGTACTTC. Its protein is CSAMGQGTTLNIQYF.